This T cell receptor (beta chain) was retrieved from a study of CD8 T cells in ankylosing spondylitis. Overall study results and limits: Made up of under ten highly homologous variants, a TCR beta motif appeared characteristic of ankylosing spondylitis blood.

TCRdb re-derived calls from the 5' RACE reads in MiXCR, one entry per CDR3 protein. The sample consists of 200,000 to 300,000 distinct CDR3 sequences, roughly a quarter of them appearing once. A word on this clonotype: Its antigen is still unknown.

Germline CDR1 is SQVTM and CDR2 is ANQGSEA. The CDR3 runs 15 residues. The V end was cut by 6 bases, the J end by 5 bases, with 20 bases between. The chain carries TRBV29-1 and TRBJ1-3; D is possibly TRBD1 (5 bases). Sequenced sample: blood, either unsorted or a sorted T cell fraction (not recorded which). The sequence was collected from a male donor with ankylosing spondylitis or in good health (not recorded which). CDR3 DNA sequence: TGCAGCGTAGTCGCGAGTGAGGGGAGCCGAAACACCATATATTTT. This translates into CSVVASEGSRNTIYF. Variable domain in full (rest from reference TRBV29-1 and TRBJ1-3): SAVISQKPSRDICQRGTSLTIQCQVDSQVTMMFWYRQQPGQSLTLIATANQGSEATYESGFVIDKFPISRPNLTFSTLTVSNMSPEDSSIYLCSVVASEGSRNTIYFGEGSWLTVV.